This TCR beta chain was captured by sequencing in a study of T cells in Graves' hyperthyroidism and ophthalmopathy. The overall study: Once the initial diagnosis was made, peripheral blood was obtained before any treatment.

It was considered stable Graves' hyperthyroidism when ophthalmopathy did not progress within 18 months. The CDR3 is made up of 15 amino acids. Germline V gene sequence: CDR1 KGHDR, CDR2 SFDVKD. V gave up 0 bases and J gave up 5 bases, with 12 bases separating them. From RNA transcripts, TCR beta CDR3 regions were amplified. The TCR CDR3 was amplified in a first-round RT-PCR using the HTBI primer set. TCRdb re-analysed the multiplex PCR reads in MiXCR, keeping a single row per CDR3 protein. The repertoire consists of 450,000 to 650,000 distinct CDR3 sequences, with less than 25% occurring once and the leading ten covering about 25%.

What was sequenced was blood. The receptor comes from a man aged 18-30 years with Graves' hyperthyroidism. The chain recombines TRBV24-1 with TRBJ2-5, with D perhaps given as TRBD1 or TRBD2 (5 bases each). CDR3 nucleotides: TGTGCCACCAGTGATTTGGACGGGGCTCACGAGACCCAGTACTTC. It encodes CATSDLDGAHETQYF.